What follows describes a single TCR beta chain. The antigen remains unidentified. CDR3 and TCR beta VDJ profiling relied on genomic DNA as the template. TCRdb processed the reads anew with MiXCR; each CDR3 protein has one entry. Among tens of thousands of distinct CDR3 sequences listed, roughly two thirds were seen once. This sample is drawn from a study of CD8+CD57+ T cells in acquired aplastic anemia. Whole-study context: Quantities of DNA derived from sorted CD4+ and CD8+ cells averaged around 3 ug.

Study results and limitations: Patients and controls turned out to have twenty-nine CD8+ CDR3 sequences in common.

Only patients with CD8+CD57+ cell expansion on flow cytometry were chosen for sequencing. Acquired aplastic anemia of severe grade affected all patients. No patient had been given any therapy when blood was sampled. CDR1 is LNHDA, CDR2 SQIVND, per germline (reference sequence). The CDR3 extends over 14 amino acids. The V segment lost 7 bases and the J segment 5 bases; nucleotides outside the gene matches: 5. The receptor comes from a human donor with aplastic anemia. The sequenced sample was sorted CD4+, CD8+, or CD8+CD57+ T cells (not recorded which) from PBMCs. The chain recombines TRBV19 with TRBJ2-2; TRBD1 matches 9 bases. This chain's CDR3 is CASKTGGGTGELFF. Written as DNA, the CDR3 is TGTGCCAGTAAAACAGGGGGCGGAACCGGGGAGCTGTTTTTT.